The 4 T cell receptor beta chains listed next were all sequenced from one sample in a study of cytomegalovirus exposure and HLA in healthy donors. Sequencing was performed with immunoSEQ multiplex PCR; in TCRdb, only in-frame clones are kept and a portion is missing. The repertoire includes a few hundred thousand clones, roughly 90% of them detected once, and 0.8% to 0.85% sits in the top ten. Input material: PBMCs. The source is a woman between 18 and 30 years old in good health and CMV-seronegative.

J is TRBJ1-1 and V is TRBV27, with TRBD1 matching 9 bases. The CDR3 consists of 15 residues. CDR1 MNHEY and CDR2 SMNVEV come from the germline V gene (reference sequence). The ends lost 5 bases at V and 5 bases at J; junction bases unmatched: 9. CDR3 region: CASSPGLGQGTEAFF. For the CDR3, the DNA is TGTGCCAGCAGTCCCGGCTTAGGACAGGGGACTGAAGCTTTCTTT.

The chain joins TRBV30 to TRBJ1-1; 8 bases align to TRBD1. V dropped 6 bases and J dropped 1; count of bases not matched to a gene: 7. This CDR3 region has 14 residues. CDR1 and CDR2 from the germline V gene are GTSNPN and SVGIG (reference sequence). The CDR3 sequence is CACDYGQGNTEAFF. The CDR3, as DNA: TGTGCCTGTGACTACGGACAGGGGAACACTGAAGCTTTCTTT.

The CDR3 DNA sequence: TGTGCCAGCAGTTCCAGAAATAATGAAAAACTGTTTTTT. Protein product: CASSSRNNEKLFF. This chain joins TRBV27 and TRBJ1-4, with unresolved D. CDR1 and CDR2 from the germline V gene are MNHEY and SMNVEV (reference sequence). The length of the CDR3 is 13 residues. Deletions cut 4 bases from V and 4 bases from J, with 7 bases between.

This chain uses TRBV4-1 with TRBJ2-1; possibly TRBD2 for D (5 bases). CDR1 MGHRA and CDR2 YSYEKL come from the germline V gene. The CDR3 covers 15 residues. V lost 1 base, J lost 2 bases, and 9 bases lay in between. CDR3 DNA: TGCGCCAGCAGCCAAGCGCGGGCCACCTACAATGAGCAGTTCTTC. It specifies CASSQARATYNEQFF.